This T cell receptor (beta chain) was captured in a study of neurological immune-mediated disorders. The study, taken as a whole, reports: None of the CDR3 amino acid sequences in expanded clones turned up in more than one subject, which points to private repertoires in all groups.

Documented time point: longitudinal time-point 1 (baseline). PBMCs stored at -80 C, numbering 2 million, were the origin of the unsorted libraries. V was pared by 1 base and J by 1 base, with 8 bases between. Germline CDR1 is DFQATT and CDR2 is SNEGSKA (reference sequence). The CDR3 consists of 13 residues. The cDNA came from 5'RACE with 10-nucleotide random UMIs. Sequencing runs each generated in excess of 180 million TCR-beta sequences derived from 15-18 subjects. TCRdb reprocessed the 5' RACE reads with MiXCR, giving one entry per CDR3 protein. In the table there are tens of thousands of distinct CDR3 sequences, roughly 10% of which are singletons. There are many counts of this clonotype. Its antigen is not identified.

The rearrangement uses TRBV20-1 and TRBJ2-7; D is ambiguous. Input material: PBMCs. The receptor was derived from a man aged 30 to 45 in good health. The CDR3: CSARAPGSYEQYF. The CDR3 nucleotides are TGCAGTGCTAGAGCCCCCGGATCCTACGAGCAGTACTTC.